This T cell receptor beta chain was captured by sequencing in a study of T cells expressing NK-cell markers. Generation of TCR beta cDNA was performed by 5'RACE template switching incorporating UMIs. TCRdb reanalyzed the 5' RACE reads and collapses them to one entry per CDR3 protein, without DNA. This sample's table reports over 200,000 distinct CDR3 sequences. CDR3 length equals 14 residues. Germline CDR1 and CDR2: LNHDA and SQIVND (reference sequence). Sequencing used blood T cells: a sorted CD56 or NKG2C T cell subset, CD4+ or CD8+ T cells, or bulk PBMC T cells (not recorded which). This sequence joins TRBV19 and TRBJ1-3; TCRdb designates TRBD1, a call that cannot be tested without DNA. This TCR derives from a man between 18 and 35 years old in good health. CDR3 residues: CASSMAGSGNTIYF.